Described below is a single T cell receptor (beta chain) sequence and its context. Germline loops: CDR1 MDHEN, CDR2 SYDVKM. The trim removed 7 bases at V and 7 bases at J, leaving 9 bases unmatched. The CDR3 runs to 13 residues. Per the original data handling: Amplification from reference gene primers served as the basis for estimated nucleated cell counts. Assay used: immunoSEQ multiplex PCR; TCRdb lists only in-frame clones, some missing. From that table come the V and J calls and clone size; the DNA was used to work out D and trimming. The table has approximately 100,000 clones, approximately 90% seen once; the top ten hold around 4%. This sample stems from a study of blood T cell repertoires in COVID-19.

Sequencing input: peripheral blood. This sequence was found in a human donor with COVID-19, enrolled during active disease. The donor label of this sample is uncertain. The gene calls are TRBV28 and TRBJ1-2; 7 bases align to TRBD1. The CDR3: CASTLRGQGGYTF. For the CDR3, the DNA is TGTGCCAGCACCTTAAGGGGGCAAGGTGGCTACACCTTC.